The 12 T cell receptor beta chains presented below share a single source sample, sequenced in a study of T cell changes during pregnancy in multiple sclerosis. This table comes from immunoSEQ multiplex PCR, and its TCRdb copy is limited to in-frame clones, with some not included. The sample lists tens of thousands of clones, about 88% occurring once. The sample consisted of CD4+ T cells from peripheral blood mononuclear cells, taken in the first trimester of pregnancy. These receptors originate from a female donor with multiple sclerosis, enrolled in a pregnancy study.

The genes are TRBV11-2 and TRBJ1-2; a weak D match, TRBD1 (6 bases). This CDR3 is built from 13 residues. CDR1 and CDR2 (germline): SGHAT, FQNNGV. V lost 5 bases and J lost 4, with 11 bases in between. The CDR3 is CASSHDRLYGYTF. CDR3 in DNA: TGTGCCAGCAGCCATGACAGGCTCTATGGCTACACCTTC. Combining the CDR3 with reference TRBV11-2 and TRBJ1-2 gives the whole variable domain EAGVAQSPRYKIIEKRQSVAFWCNPISGHATLYWYQQILGQGPKLLIQFQNNGVVDDSQLPKDRFSAERLKGVDSTLKIQPAKLEDSAVYLCASSHDRLYGYTFGSGTRLTVV.

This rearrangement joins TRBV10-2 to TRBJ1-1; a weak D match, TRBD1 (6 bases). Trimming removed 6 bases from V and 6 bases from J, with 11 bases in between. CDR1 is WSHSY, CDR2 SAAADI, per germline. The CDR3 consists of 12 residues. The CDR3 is CASSSQGPEAFF. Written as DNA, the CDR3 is TGCGCCAGCAGCTCACAGGGCCCTGAAGCTTTCTTT.

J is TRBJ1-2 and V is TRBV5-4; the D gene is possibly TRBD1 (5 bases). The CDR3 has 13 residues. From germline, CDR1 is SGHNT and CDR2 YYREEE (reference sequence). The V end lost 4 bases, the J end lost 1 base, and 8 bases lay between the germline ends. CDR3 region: CASSPDSNYGYTF. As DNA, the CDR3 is TGTGCCAGCAGCCCCGACAGTAACTATGGCTACACCTTC.

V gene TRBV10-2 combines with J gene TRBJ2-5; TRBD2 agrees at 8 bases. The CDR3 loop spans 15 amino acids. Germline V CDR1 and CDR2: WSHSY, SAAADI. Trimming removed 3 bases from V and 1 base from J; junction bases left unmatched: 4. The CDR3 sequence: CASSDSGRAQETQYF. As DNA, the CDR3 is TGCGCCAGCAGTGATTCCGGGAGGGCCCAAGAGACCCAGTACTTC.

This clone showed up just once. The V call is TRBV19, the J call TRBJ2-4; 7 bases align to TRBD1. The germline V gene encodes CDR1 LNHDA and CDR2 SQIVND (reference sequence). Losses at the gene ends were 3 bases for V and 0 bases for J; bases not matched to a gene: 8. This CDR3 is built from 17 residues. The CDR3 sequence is CASSMGKAGGAKNIQYF. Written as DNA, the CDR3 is TGTGCCAGTAGTATGGGTAAGGCAGGGGGAGCCAAAAACATTCAGTACTTC.

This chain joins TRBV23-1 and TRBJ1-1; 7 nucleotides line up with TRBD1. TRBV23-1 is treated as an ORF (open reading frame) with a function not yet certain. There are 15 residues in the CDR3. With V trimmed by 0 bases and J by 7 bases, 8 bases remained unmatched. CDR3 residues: CASSQSGNRGDEAFF. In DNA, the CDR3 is TGCGCCAGCAGTCAATCTGGAAACAGGGGAGATGAAGCTTTCTTT.

CDR3: CAWSVGTGVVYEQYF. CDR3 DNA: TGTGCCTGGAGTGTAGGGACAGGGGTGGTCTACGAGCAGTACTTC. The chain links TRBV30 to TRBJ2-7, with 10 nucleotides matching TRBD1. CDR1 and CDR2 (germline): GTSNPN, SVGIG (reference sequence). V was clipped by 0 bases and J by 3 bases; unmatched bases: 5. CDR3 length: 15 residues.

CDR3: CASSLDRFHSGNTIYF. The CDR3 nucleotides are TGTGCCAGCAGCCTCGACAGGTTTCACTCTGGAAACACCATATATTTT. The chain is built from TRBV14 and TRBJ1-3, with a weak D call TRBD1 (6 bases). The CDR3 has 16 amino acids. Germline CDR1 is SGHDN and CDR2 is FVKESK. The ends were cut back, 4 bases at V and 0 bases at J, with 13 bases in the middle.

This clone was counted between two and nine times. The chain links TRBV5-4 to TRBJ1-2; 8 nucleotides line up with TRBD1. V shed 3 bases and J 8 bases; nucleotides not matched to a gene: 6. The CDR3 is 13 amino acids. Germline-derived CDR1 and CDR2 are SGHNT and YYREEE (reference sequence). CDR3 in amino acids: CASSWTGQGGYTF. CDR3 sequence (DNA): TGTGCCAGCAGCTGGACAGGGCAGGGCGGCTACACCTTC.

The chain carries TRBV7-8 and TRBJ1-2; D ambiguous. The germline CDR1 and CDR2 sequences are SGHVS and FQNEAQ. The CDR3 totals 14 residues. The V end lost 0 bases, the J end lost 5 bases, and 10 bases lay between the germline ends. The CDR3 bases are TGTGCCAGCAGCTTAGCAGGGAGCAGATATGGCTACACCTTC. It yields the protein CASSLAGSRYGYTF.

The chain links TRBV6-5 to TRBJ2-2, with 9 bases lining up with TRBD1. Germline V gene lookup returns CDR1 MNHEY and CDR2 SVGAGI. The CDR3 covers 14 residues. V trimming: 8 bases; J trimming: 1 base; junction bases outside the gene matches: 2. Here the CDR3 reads CASQTGGNTGELFF. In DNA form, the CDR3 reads TGTGCCAGCCAGACAGGGGGGAACACCGGGGAGCTGTTTTTT.

DNA for the CDR3: TGTGCCAGCAGCCAACCGGACTCGACCTACGAGCAGTACTTC. Residues: CASSQPDSTYEQYF. The gene calls are TRBV5-4 and TRBJ2-7, with D possibly TRBD2 on 5 matching bases. V gave up 4 bases and J gave up 2 bases, with 13 bases separating them. This CDR3 region has 14 residues. Germline values: CDR1 SGHNT, CDR2 YYREEE (reference sequence).